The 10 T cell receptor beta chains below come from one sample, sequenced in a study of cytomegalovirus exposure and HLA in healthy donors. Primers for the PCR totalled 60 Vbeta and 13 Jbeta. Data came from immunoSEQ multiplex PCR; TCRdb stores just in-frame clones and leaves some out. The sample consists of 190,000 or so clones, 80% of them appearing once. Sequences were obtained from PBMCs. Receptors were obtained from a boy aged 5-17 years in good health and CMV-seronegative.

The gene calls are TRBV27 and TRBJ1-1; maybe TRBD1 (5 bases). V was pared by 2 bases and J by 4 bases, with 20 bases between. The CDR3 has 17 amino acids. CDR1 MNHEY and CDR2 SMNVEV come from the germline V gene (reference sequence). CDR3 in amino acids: CASSLLSQGLRLTEAFF. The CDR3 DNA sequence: TGTGCCAGCAGTTTACTAAGCCAGGGCCTTCGACTCACTGAAGCTTTCTTT.

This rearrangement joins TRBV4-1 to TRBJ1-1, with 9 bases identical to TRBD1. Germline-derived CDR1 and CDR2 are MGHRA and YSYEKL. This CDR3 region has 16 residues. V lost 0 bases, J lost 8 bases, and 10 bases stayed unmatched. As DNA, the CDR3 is TGCGCCAGCAGCCAAGATCTAGGACAGGGGATTTTCGAAGCTTTCTTT. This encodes CASSQDLGQGIFEAFF.

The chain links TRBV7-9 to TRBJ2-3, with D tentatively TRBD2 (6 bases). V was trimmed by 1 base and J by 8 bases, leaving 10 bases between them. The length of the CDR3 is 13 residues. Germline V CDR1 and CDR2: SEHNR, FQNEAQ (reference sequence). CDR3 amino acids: CASSLVSGSTQYF. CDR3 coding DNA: TGTGCCAGCAGCTTAGTATCCGGGAGTACGCAGTATTTT.

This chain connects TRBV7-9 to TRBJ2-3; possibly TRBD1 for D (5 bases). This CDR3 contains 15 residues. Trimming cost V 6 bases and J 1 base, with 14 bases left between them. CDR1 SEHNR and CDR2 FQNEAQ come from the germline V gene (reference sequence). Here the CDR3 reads CASRLIQDGTDTQYF. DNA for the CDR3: TGTGCCAGCAGACTTATACAGGACGGCACAGATACGCAGTATTTT.

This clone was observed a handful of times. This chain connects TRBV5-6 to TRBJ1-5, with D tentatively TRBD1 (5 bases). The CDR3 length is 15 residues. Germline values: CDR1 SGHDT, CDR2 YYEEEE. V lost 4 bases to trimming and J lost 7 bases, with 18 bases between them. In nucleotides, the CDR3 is TGTGCCAGCAGCGCGGGACTTAAACAAGGCCAGCCCCAGCATTTT. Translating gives CASSAGLKQGQPQHF.

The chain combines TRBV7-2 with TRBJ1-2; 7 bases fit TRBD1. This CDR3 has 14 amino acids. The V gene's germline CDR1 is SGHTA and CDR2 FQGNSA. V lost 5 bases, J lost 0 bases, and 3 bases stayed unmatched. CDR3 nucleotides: TGTGCCAGCAGCCCGGGACAGCCTAACTATGGCTACACCTTC. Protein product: CASSPGQPNYGYTF.

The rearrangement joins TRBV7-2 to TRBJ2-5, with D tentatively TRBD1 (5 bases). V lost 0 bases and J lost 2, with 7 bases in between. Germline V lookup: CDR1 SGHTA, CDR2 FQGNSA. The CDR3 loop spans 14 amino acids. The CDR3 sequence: CASSLATAQETQYF. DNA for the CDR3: TGTGCCAGCAGCTTAGCGACAGCACAAGAGACCCAGTACTTC.

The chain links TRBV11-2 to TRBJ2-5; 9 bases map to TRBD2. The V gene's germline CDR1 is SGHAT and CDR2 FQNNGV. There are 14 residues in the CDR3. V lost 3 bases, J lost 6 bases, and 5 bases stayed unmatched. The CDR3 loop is CASSFSSGGKTQYF. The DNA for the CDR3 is TGTGCCAGCAGCTTTTCCAGCGGGGGGAAGACCCAGTACTTC.

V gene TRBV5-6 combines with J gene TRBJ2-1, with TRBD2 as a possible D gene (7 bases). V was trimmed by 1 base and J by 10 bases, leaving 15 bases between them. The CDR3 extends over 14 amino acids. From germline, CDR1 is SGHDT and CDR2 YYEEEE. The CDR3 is CASSLWAGAREQFF. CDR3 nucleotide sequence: TGTGCCAGCAGCTTGTGGGCGGGGGCCCGCGAGCAGTTCTTC.

The DNA of the CDR3 is TGTGCCAGCCAGAGCGGTCTCCCTCCATACGAGCAGTACTTC. Protein: CASQSGLPPYEQYF. The chain carries TRBV27 and TRBJ2-7, with D perhaps TRBD2 (5 bases). The CDR3 has 14 amino acids. Germline V lookup: CDR1 MNHEY, CDR2 SMNVEV (reference sequence). With 8 bases removed from V and 4 bases from J, the gap between germline ends came to 18 bases.